Following are 26 T cell receptor beta chains from one sample sequenced in a study of blood T cell repertoires in COVID-19. This table comes from immunoSEQ multiplex PCR, and its TCRdb copy is limited to in-frame clones, with some not included. Among around 260,000 clones listed, approximately 85% were seen once. Sample: PBMCs or T cells enriched from blood (not recorded which). The receptors come from a woman aged 25-40 years who had recovered from COVID-19.

The J gene is TRBJ2-1, the V gene TRBV19; a weak D match, TRBD1 (5 bases). V gave up 8 bases and J gave up 2 bases, with 10 bases separating them. Germline V lookup: CDR1 LNHDA, CDR2 SQIVND (reference sequence). This CDR3 has 13 amino acids. Here the CDR3 reads CASSTATYNEQFF. The CDR3 DNA sequence: TGTGCCAGTTCGACAGCCACCTACAATGAGCAGTTCTTC. The variable domain in full, with the rest retrieved from reference TRBV19 and TRBJ2-1, is DGGITQSPKYLFRKEGQNVTLSCEQNLNHDAMYWYRQDPGQGLRLIYYSQIVNDFQKGDIAEGYSVSREKKESFPLTVTSAQKNPTAFYLCASSTATYNEQFFGPGTRLTVL.

The V gene is TRBV24-1, the J gene TRBJ2-2; 9 nucleotides line up with TRBD1. The V segment lost 9 bases and the J segment 0 bases; nucleotides outside the gene matches: 13. The CDR3 is made up of 18 amino acids. Germline V lookup: CDR1 KGHDR, CDR2 SFDVKD. The CDR3 reads CATGTGTGSRANTGELFF. CDR3 sequence (DNA): TGTGCCACCGGAACCGGGACAGGGAGTAGGGCGAACACCGGGGAGCTGTTTTTT.

The chain has TRBV13 and TRBJ2-7, with 7 bases aligning to TRBD2. Germline CDR1 PRHDT, CDR2 FYEKMQ (reference sequence). V lost 2 bases and J lost 1; bases outside the gene matches: 8. The CDR3 length is 16 residues. CDR3 coding DNA: TGTGCCAGCAGCTTAATGGGGCGGGAGATATCCTACGAGCAGTACTTC. Translation: CASSLMGREISYEQYF.

This chain links TRBV7-8 with TRBJ2-1; TRBD2 matches 7 bases. The CDR3 has 14 residues. Germline lookup yields CDR1 SGHVS and CDR2 FQNEAQ. V was pared by 1 base and J by 7 bases, with 4 bases of the junction left unmatched. The CDR3 DNA sequence: TGTGCCAGCAGCTTAGTGAAAGCGGGGAATGAGCAGTTCTTC. Translating it yields CASSLVKAGNEQFF.

This chain links TRBV27 with TRBJ2-7; the match to TRBD1 covers 9 bases. V lost 6 bases to trimming and J lost 4 bases; unmatched junction nucleotides: 10. CDR1 and CDR2 from the germline V gene are MNHEY and SMNVEV (reference sequence). The CDR3 has 15 amino acids. The CDR3 DNA follows: TGTGCCAGCAGCCTCGGACAGGGGAGTTTTTACGAGCAGTACTTC. Translated: CASSLGQGSFYEQYF.

CDR3 coding DNA: TGCGCCAGCAGGGAATGGGCGGGTGTGGCCGACCACCAGTACTTC. Amino acids: CASREWAGVADHQYF. The genes are TRBV5-1 and TRBJ2-7; the D gene is possibly TRBD2 (5 bases). Trimming removed 5 bases at V and 10 bases at J, with 25 bases between. CDR3 length: 15 amino acids. The germline V gene has CDR1 SGHRS and CDR2 YFSETQ.

The chain has TRBV7-9 and TRBJ2-1; 10 bases agree with TRBD1. The ends lost 5 bases at V and 4 bases at J; junction bases unmatched: 8. CDR3 length: 16 residues. CDR1 and CDR2 from the germline V gene are SEHNR and FQNEAQ (reference sequence). The CDR3 here is CASSPWAGQGYNEQFF. The CDR3, as DNA: TGTGCCAGCAGCCCATGGGCGGGACAGGGGTACAATGAGCAGTTCTTC.

The rearrangement uses TRBV11-2 and TRBJ2-4; D may be TRBD2 (6 bases). CDR3 length equals 15 residues. Germline V gene sequence: CDR1 SGHAT, CDR2 FQNNGV. V was trimmed by 5 bases and J by 6 bases, leaving 17 bases between them. For the CDR3, the DNA is TGTGCCAGCAGCCCCCGGGGGACCGGGGGAAACATTCAGTACTTC. Its protein product is CASSPRGTGGNIQYF.

The rearrangement joins TRBV14 to TRBJ2-3; TRBD1 aligns across 10 bases. The CDR3 sequence is 18 residues long. The V gene end was trimmed by 1 base and the J gene end by 3 bases; junction bases not matched to a gene: 10. CDR1 and CDR2 (germline): SGHDN, FVKESK. CDR3 loop: CASSQGTGTGERTDTQYF. CDR3 nucleotides: TGTGCCAGCAGCCAAGGGACCGGGACAGGGGAGAGAACAGATACGCAGTATTTT.

This chain uses TRBV4-1 with TRBJ2-5; TRBD2 is a possible D gene (5 bases). Germline CDR1 MGHRA, CDR2 YSYEKL. The CDR3 contains 15 residues. V lost 4 bases and J 5 bases, leaving 17 bases between the germline ends. CDR3 amino acids: CASSPGQWQRETQYF. Here the CDR3 DNA reads TGCGCCAGCAGCCCTGGGCAGTGGCAGCGGGAGACCCAGTACTTC.

The V call is TRBV29-1, the J call TRBJ1-2, with D perhaps matching TRBD1 (5 bases). V lost 6 bases and J lost 2, with 13 bases in between. Germline-derived CDR1 and CDR2 are SQVTM and ANQGSEA. This CDR3 has 13 amino acids. CDR3 amino acids: CSVPRTHNYGYTF. The CDR3 DNA reads as TGCAGCGTCCCGAGGACACACAACTATGGCTACACCTTC. The full variable domain, completed using reference TRBV29-1 and TRBJ1-2, is SAVISQKPSRDICQRGTSLTIQCQVDSQVTMMFWYRQQPGQSLTLIATANQGSEATYESGFVIDKFPISRPNLTFSTLTVSNMSPEDSSIYLCSVPRTHNYGYTFGSGTRLTVV.

The rearrangement links TRBV13 to TRBJ1-2; 9 nucleotides line up with TRBD1. Germline CDR1 PRHDT, CDR2 FYEKMQ (reference sequence). V dropped 5 bases and J dropped 5; count of bases not matched to a gene: 6. The CDR3 has 14 residues. In DNA form, the CDR3 reads TGTGCCAGCAGCGACGGACAGGGGCGATATGGCTACACCTTC. This gives the protein CASSDGQGRYGYTF. Together with reference TRBV13 and TRBJ1-2, the CDR3 gives the full variable domain: AAGVIQSPRHLIKEKRETATLKCYPIPRHDTVYWYQQGPGQDPQFLISFYEKMQSDKGSIPDRFSAQQFSDYHSELNMSSLELGDSALYFCASSDGQGRYGYTFGSGTRLTVV.

The rearrangement joins TRBV15 to TRBJ1-5; TRBD1 might be the D (5 bases). V lost 0 bases and J lost 7, with 10 bases in between. The CDR3 is 14 amino acids. Germline loops: CDR1 LNHNV, CDR2 YYDKDF (reference sequence). This chain's CDR3 is CATSRDAGQQPQHF. The CDR3 coding sequence is TGTGCCACCAGCAGAGATGCAGGGCAGCAGCCCCAGCATTTT.

The chain combines TRBV11-3 with TRBJ1-2, with D possibly being TRBD1 (6 bases). V was shortened by 5 bases and J by 0 bases, with 16 bases between the two germline ends. Germline V lookup: CDR1 SGHNT, CDR2 YENEEA. The length of the CDR3 is 16 residues. In DNA, the CDR3 is TGTGCCAGCAGCAGTCACTCGGACAGAGCTAACTATGGCTACACCTTC. Protein: CASSSHSDRANYGYTF.

The chain combines TRBV30 with TRBJ1-6, with D perhaps TRBD1 (5 bases). This CDR3 comprises 16 residues. The germline V gene encodes CDR1 GTSNPN and CDR2 SVGIG (reference sequence). Between the trimmed V and J ends, which lost 4 bases and 9 bases, there was a span of 22 bases. CDR3 sequence: CAWTLKEGTLTSPLHF. The CDR3 DNA follows: TGTGCCTGGACCTTAAAGGAGGGGACGTTGACTTCACCCCTCCACTTT. Full variable domain (rest looked up from reference TRBV30 and TRBJ1-6): SQTIHQWPATLVQPVGSPLSLECTVEGTSNPNLYWYRQAAGRGLQLLFYSVGIGQISSEVPQNLSASRPQDRQFILSSKKLLLSDSGFYLCAWTLKEGTLTSPLHFGNGTRLTVT.

The V and J genes are TRBV10-1 and TRBJ1-1; 10 bases fit TRBD1. Trimming removed 2 bases from V and 9 bases from J; junction bases left unmatched: 9. Germline V lookup: CDR1 WNHNN, CDR2 SYGVQD (reference sequence). The CDR3 extends over 15 amino acids. CDR3: CASSEPGQGNNQAFF. The CDR3 nucleotides read TGCGCCAGCAGTGAGCCGGGACAGGGGAATAATCAAGCTTTCTTT.

This clone has just one count. This rearrangement joins TRBV11-2 to TRBJ1-3; D is unclear. The CDR3 contains 12 residues. The V gene's germline CDR1 is SGHAT and CDR2 FQNNGV. Trimming took off 8 bases at V and 4 bases at J, with 9 bases between the two ends. The CDR3 spells CASGGLGNTIYF. CDR3 coding DNA: TGTGCCAGCGGAGGGCTGGGAAACACCATATATTTT.

The V gene is TRBV5-4, the J gene TRBJ1-2; 7 nucleotides agree with TRBD1. After removal of 2 bases from V and 6 bases from J, the junction contained 7 bases not matched to a gene. Germline CDR1 SGHNT, CDR2 YYREEE (reference sequence). This CDR3 is built from 14 residues. CDR3 sequence: CASSFATGPDGYTF. Here the CDR3 DNA reads TGTGCCAGCAGCTTTGCGACAGGGCCGGATGGCTACACCTTC. The full variable domain, with the rest looked up from reference TRBV5-4 and TRBJ1-2, is ETGVTQSPTHLIKTRGQQVTLRCSSQSGHNTVSWYQQALGQGPQFIFQYYREEENGRGNFPPRFSGLQFPNYSSELNVNALELDDSALYLCASSFATGPDGYTFGSGTRLTVV.

This clone was detected once. It is unclear where the CDR3 begins or ends on the DNA, so no DNA is shown, and the CDR3 is as TCRdb lists it. The rearrangement uses TRBV5-1 and TRBJ2-5; the table gives TRBD1 as D, unverified against the DNA. CDR1 and CDR2 from the germline V gene are SGHRS and YFSETQ. From its first to its last residue, the CDR3 has 13 amino acids. The CDR3 loop reads CASSWGTGATPYF.

The chain carries TRBV5-1 and TRBJ2-1, with 9 bases that match TRBD1. This CDR3 contains 15 residues. Trimming at V came to 4 bases and at J to 6 bases, leaving 8 bases not matched to a gene. Germline assignment: CDR1 SGHRS and CDR2 YFSETQ. This CDR3 is CASSMAGTGSNEQFF. The CDR3 DNA follows: TGCGCCAGCAGCATGGCGGGGACAGGGTCCAATGAGCAGTTCTTC.

This clone was seen only a few times. The chain has TRBV28 and TRBJ2-7, with a tentative D call TRBD1 (5 bases). The CDR3 sequence is 14 residues long. Trimming removed 8 bases at V and 0 bases at J, with 14 bases between. Germline assignment: CDR1 MDHEN and CDR2 SYDVKM. The CDR3 protein is CASGVQGSSYEQYF. CDR3 DNA: TGTGCCAGCGGGGTTCAGGGAAGCTCCTACGAGCAGTACTTC.

By share, this clone counts as medium-sized. This chain joins TRBV11-2 and TRBJ2-5, with D possibly being TRBD2 (6 bases). From germline, CDR1 is SGHAT and CDR2 FQNNGV. Trimming took off 5 bases at V and 7 bases at J, with 17 bases between the two ends. This CDR3 is 14 amino acids long. CDR3 DNA sequence: TGTGCCAGCAGCCTAGGGCAGCGGGTACGGACCCAGTACTTC. Protein sequence: CASSLGQRVRTQYF.

This chain links TRBV12-3 or TRBV12-4 with TRBJ1-1; D is unresolved. Trimming took off 6 bases at V and 4 bases at J, with 12 bases between the two ends. This CDR3 is 13 amino acids long. CDR3 DNA: TGTGCCAGCAGCAACGAAAGAGTCACTGAAGCTTTCTTT. It translates to CASSNERVTEAFF.

The rearrangement joins TRBV5-1 to TRBJ1-1; 7 bases fit TRBD1. The CDR3 runs to 15 residues. CDR1 and CDR2 (germline): SGHRS, YFSETQ. Trimming at V came to 0 bases and at J to 5 bases, leaving 7 bases not matched to a gene. The CDR3 nucleotides read TGCGCCAGCAGCTTGGGACAGGGAGAAACGACTGAAGCTTTCTTT. Translating it yields CASSLGQGETTEAFF.

CDR3 protein: CASSFSLGDRVYEQYF. The CDR3 DNA reads as TGTGCCAGCAGTTTTAGTTTAGGGGACAGGGTATACGAGCAGTACTTC. The chain has TRBV27 and TRBJ2-7, with TRBD1 identical over 9 bases. V shed 3 bases, J shed 4 bases, and the junction held 10 bases outside the gene matches. Germline V gene sequence: CDR1 MNHEY, CDR2 SMNVEV (reference sequence). CDR3 size: 16 residues.

This chain links TRBV30 with TRBJ1-6, with D uncertain. Trimming left V 3 bases short and J 7 bases short, with 7 bases between. CDR1 and CDR2 (germline): GTSNPN, SVGIG (reference sequence). This CDR3 region has 12 residues. The CDR3 DNA sequence: TGTGCCTGGAGCACCCAGAATTCACCCCTCCACTTT. Translated: CAWSTQNSPLHF.